This T cell receptor beta chain derives from a study of T cell changes during pregnancy in multiple sclerosis. Generated by immunoSEQ multiplex PCR, the TCRdb table keeps only in-frame clones and is missing some. This sample yields 61,000 or so clones, of which roughly 95% are seen a single time; roughly 0.35% belongs to the top ten. Losses at the gene ends were 6 bases for V and 6 bases for J; bases not matched to a gene: 1. CDR1 is MNHEY and CDR2 is SMNVEV in the germline V gene (reference sequence). The CDR3 is made up of 14 amino acids. V usage is TRBV27 and J usage is TRBJ2-1, with TRBD2 matching 14 bases. This clonotype was sampled from a female donor with multiple sclerosis, enrolled in a pregnancy study. Material: CD4+ T cells from peripheral blood mononuclear cells, obtained before pregnancy. Written as DNA, the CDR3 is TGTGCCAGCAGCGGACTAGCGGGAGGCAATGAGCAGTTCTTC. It translates to CASSGLAGGNEQFF.